The rows below give T cell receptor beta chains drawn from one sample of a study of T-cell reconstitution after alpha-beta-depleted transplantation in children. Via MiXCR, TCRdb re-called the PCR reads, giving one row per CDR3 protein. The table has about 1,000,000 distinct CDR3 sequences, about 26% seen once. The sample consisted of PBMCs, mostly from graft donor cells, taken 360 days after TCRalphabeta/CD19-depleted stem cell transplant. The receptors come from a boy under two years old who had a stem cell transplant for SCID, so the T cells may come from the graft donor. Each CDR3 is given with its conserved first and last residue. A D gene is named only where the DNA matches it firmly. Some rows have no size entry. The others give once, few or many, or a class for an expanded clone.

CDR3 length	D gene	J gene	V gene	clone size	CDR3 DNA	CDR3 protein
16	NA	TRBJ2-2	TRBV5-1	NA	TGCGCCAGCAGCTTGGTGAGAGACACGGCGACCGGGGAGCTGTTTTTT	CASSLVRDTATGELFF
15	NA	TRBJ2-1	TRBV5-1	few	TGCGCCAGCAGCTTGGTCGCGAGCACCTACAATGAGCAGTTCTTC	CASSLVASTYNEQFF
17	TRBD1	TRBJ1-5	TRBV20-1	NA	TGCAGTGCTAGTGAGACAGGGGCCCGCCTCAGCAATCAGCCCCAGCATTTT	CSASETGARLSNQPQHF
12	NA	TRBJ2-7	TRBV28	NA	TGTGCCAGCAAGTCCCTCTCCTACGAGCAGTACTTC	CASKSLSYEQYF
14	NA	TRBJ2-5	TRBV20-1	few	TGCAGTGCTAGTGAAGGGACTGGGCAAGAGACCCAGTACTTC	CSASEGTGQETQYF
16	NA	TRBJ2-1	TRBV6-1	few	TGTGCCAGCGGAGGCCGGGACTCAAGCTCCTACAATGAGCAGTTCTTC	CASGGRDSSSYNEQFF
15	NA	TRBJ1-1	TRBV7-9	NA	TGTGCCAGCAGCCCCCCCCATGAGGGGAACACTGAAGCTTTCTTT	CASSPPHEGNTEAFF
16	NA	TRBJ2-2	TRBV12-3/TRBV12-4	NA	TGTGCCAGCAGCTCGGTCCCAAATCGGAACACCGGGGAGCTGTTTTTT	CASSSVPNRNTGELFF
17	TRBD2	TRBJ2-5	TRBV10-3	NA	TGTGCCATCAGTCAGGGACTAGCGGGGGGATCAGGAGAGACCCAGTACTTC	CAISQGLAGGSGETQYF
16	NA	TRBJ2-3	TRBV5-1	few	TGCGCCAGCAGCCCCATGCCTTCGGGGGACACAGATACGCAGTATTTT	CASSPMPSGDTDTQYF
17	TRBD1	TRBJ2-1	TRBV28	few	TGTGCCAGCAGTTCAGCTTCCAAAGGGGGCGTAAACAATGAGCAGTTCTTC	CASSSASKGGVNNEQFF
13	NA	TRBJ1-1	TRBV27	NA	TGTGCCAGCAGGCCAGGGCGATTCACTGAAGCTTTCTTT	CASRPGRFTEAFF
15	TRBD2	TRBJ2-4	TRBV5-1	many	TGCGCCAGCAGCTTGGGCAGCGGGGGGGAAAACATTCAGTACTTC	CASSLGSGGENIQYF
13	NA	TRBJ2-1	TRBV20-1	few	TGCAGTGCTAGACGGCAGCTCCCCAATGAGCAGTTCTTC	CSARRQLPNEQFF
15	TRBD1	TRBJ1-6	TRBV28	few	TGTGCCAGCAGTTCAGAAGACAGGGGGCGGTCACCCCTCCACTTT	CASSSEDRGRSPLHF
14	NA	TRBJ1-2	TRBV29-1	NA	TGCAGCGGGGGGTCGAGGGGCTCTAACTATGGCTACACCTTC	CSGGSRGSNYGYTF
13	NA	TRBJ2-7	TRBV5-1	NA	TGCGCCAGCAGCTTTCTCGAAGGTAGCGAGCAGTACTTC	CASSFLEGSEQYF
15	TRBD2	TRBJ2-2	TRBV5-1	NA	TGCGCCAGCAGCCCCGGGACTAGAATAACCGGGGAGCTGTTTTTT	CASSPGTRITGELFF
16	TRBD2	TRBJ2-5	TRBV24-1	few	TGTGCCACCAGTGATCCCGGACTAGCGGGGGAAGAGACCCAGTACTTC	CATSDPGLAGEETQYF
13	NA	TRBJ1-5	TRBV18	NA	TGTGCCAGCTCACCCGAGAGGGATCAGCCCCAGCATTTT	CASSPERDQPQHF
14	NA	TRBJ1-5	TRBV5-1	NA	TGCGCCAGCAGCTTGGCGGCAGGGGAGCGGCCCCAGCATTTT	CASSLAAGERPQHF
15	NA	TRBJ2-5	TRBV5-1	few	TGCGCCAGCAGCTTGGATCCGGGGCCTGAAGAGACCCAGTACTTC	CASSLDPGPEETQYF
16	NA	TRBJ2-3	TRBV12-3/TRBV12-4	NA	TGTGCCAGCACCCCAGGGGGGCAGGTTGGCACAGATACGCAGTATTTT	CASTPGGQVGTDTQYF